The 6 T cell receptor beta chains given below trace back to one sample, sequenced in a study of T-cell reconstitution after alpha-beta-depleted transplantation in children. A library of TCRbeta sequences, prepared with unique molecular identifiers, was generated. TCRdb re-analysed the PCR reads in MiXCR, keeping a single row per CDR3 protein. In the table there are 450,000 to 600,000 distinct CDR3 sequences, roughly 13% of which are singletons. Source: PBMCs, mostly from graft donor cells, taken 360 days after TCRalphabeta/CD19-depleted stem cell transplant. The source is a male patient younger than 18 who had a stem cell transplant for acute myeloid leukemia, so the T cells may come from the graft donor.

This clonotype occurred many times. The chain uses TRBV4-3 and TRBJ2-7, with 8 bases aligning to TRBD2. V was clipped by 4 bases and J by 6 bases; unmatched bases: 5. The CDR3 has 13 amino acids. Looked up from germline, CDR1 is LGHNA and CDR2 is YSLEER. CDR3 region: CASSLRTSFEQYF. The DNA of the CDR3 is TGCGCCAGCAGCCTTCGGACTAGCTTCGAGCAGTACTTC.

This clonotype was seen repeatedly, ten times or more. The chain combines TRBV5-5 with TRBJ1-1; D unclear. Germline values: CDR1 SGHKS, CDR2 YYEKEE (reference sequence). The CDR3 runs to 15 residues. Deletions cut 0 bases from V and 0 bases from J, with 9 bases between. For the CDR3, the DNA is TGTGCCAGCAGCTTGGCAGTTATCATGAACACTGAAGCTTTCTTT. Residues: CASSLAVIMNTEAFF.

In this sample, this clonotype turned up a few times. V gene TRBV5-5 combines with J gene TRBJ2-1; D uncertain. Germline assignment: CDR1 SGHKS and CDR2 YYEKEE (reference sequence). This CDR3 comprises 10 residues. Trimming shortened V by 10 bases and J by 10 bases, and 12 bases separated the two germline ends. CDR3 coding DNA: TGTGCCTCCGCCAATGGGGAGCAGTTCTTC. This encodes CASANGEQFF.

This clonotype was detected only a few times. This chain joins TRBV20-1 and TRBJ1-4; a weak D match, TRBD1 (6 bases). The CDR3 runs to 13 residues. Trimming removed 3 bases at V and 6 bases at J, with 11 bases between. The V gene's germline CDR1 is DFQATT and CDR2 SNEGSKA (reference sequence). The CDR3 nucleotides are TGCAGTGCTAGGGACAGTCGAGATGAAAAACTGTTTTTT. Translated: CSARDSRDEKLFF.

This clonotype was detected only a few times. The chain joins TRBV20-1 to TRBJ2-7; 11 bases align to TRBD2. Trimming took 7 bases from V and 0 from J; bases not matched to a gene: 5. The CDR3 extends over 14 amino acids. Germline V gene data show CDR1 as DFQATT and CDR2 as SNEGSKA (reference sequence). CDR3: CSVPGLAGSYEQYF. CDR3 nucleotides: TGCAGTGTCCCCGGACTAGCGGGCTCCTACGAGCAGTACTTC.

The CDR3 DNA is TGTGCCTGGAGTAGGTCCAGAATCCCCTACGAGCAGTACTTC. It encodes CAWSRSRIPYEQYF. This chain links TRBV30 with TRBJ2-7; D is ambiguous. The germline gives CDR1 GTSNPN, CDR2 SVGIG (reference sequence). This CDR3 is built from 14 residues. V dropped 2 bases and J dropped 2 bases, with 13 bases sitting between them.